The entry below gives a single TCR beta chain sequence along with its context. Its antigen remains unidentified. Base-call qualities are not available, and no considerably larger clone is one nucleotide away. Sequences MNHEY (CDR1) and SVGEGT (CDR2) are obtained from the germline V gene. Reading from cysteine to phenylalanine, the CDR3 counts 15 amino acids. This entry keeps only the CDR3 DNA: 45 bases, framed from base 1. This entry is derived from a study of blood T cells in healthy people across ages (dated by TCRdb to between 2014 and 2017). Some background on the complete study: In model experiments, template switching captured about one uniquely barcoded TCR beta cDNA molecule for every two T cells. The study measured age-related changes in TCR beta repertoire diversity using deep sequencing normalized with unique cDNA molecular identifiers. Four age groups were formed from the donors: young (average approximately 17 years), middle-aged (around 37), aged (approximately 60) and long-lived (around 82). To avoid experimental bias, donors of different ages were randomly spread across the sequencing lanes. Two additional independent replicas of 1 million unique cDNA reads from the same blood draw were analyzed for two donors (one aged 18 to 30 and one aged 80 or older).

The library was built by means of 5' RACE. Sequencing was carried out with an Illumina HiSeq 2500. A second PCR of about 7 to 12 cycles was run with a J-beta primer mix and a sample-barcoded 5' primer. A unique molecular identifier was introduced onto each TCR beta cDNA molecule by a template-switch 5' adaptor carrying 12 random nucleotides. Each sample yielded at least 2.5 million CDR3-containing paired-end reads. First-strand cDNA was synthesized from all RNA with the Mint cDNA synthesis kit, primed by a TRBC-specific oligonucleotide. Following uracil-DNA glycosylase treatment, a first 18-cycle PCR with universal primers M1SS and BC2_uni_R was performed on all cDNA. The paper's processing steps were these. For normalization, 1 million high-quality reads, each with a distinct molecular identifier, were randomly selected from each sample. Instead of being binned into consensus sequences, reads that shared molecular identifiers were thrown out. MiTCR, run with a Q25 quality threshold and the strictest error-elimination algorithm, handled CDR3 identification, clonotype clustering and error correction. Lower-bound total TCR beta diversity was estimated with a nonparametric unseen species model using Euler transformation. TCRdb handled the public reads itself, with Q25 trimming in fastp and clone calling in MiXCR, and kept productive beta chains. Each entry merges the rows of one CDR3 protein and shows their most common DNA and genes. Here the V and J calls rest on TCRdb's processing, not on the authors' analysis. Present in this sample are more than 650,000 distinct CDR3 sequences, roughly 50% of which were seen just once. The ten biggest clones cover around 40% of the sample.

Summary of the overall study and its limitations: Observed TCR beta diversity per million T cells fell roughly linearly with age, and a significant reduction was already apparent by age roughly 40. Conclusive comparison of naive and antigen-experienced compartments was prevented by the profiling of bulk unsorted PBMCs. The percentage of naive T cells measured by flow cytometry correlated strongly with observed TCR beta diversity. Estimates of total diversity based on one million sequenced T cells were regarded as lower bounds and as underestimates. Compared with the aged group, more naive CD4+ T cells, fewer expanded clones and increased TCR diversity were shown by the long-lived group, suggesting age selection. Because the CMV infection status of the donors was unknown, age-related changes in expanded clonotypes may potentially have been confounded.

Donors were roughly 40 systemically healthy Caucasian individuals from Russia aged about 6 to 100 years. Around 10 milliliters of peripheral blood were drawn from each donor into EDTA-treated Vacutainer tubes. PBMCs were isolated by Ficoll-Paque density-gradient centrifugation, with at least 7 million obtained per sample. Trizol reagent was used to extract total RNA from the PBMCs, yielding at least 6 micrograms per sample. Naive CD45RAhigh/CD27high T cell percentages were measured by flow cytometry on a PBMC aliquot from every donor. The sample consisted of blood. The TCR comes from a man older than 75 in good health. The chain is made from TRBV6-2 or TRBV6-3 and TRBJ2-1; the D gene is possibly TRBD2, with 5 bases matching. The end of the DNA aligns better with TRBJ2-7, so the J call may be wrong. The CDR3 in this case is CASSSDARGSYEQYF. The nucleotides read TGTGCCAGCAGTTCGGACGCCCGAGGGTCCTACGAGCAGTACTTC.